This T cell receptor beta chain was captured by sequencing in a study of blood T cell repertoires in COVID-19. Across the whole study: T cells, B-cell-depleted T cells, or PBMCs supplied cDNA or gDNA.

As processed by the authors: Amplification of reference gene primers provided the estimated nucleated cell counts. Sequencing was performed with immunoSEQ multiplex PCR; in TCRdb, only in-frame clones are kept and a portion is missing. The V and J calls and clone size are taken from that table; D and trimming were inferred from the DNA. The table shows under 45,000 clones, with 65% to 80% occurring only once. The sample comprised peripheral blood. The sequence derives from an elderly man with acute or convalescent COVID-19.

DNA of the CDR3: TGCGCCAGCAGCACTAGCGGGGTCAGCACAGATACGCAGTATTTT. It codes for CASSTSGVSTDTQYF. The rearrangement uses TRBV5-1 and TRBJ2-3; the match to TRBD2 covers 10 bases. This CDR3 has 15 amino acids. The V segment lost 4 bases and the J segment 0 bases; nucleotides outside the gene matches: 2. The germline gives CDR1 SGHRS, CDR2 YFSETQ. The whole variable domain, filled in from reference TRBV5-1 and TRBJ2-3, reads KAGVTQTPRYLIKTRGQQVTLSCSPISGHRSVSWYQQTPGQGLQFLFEYFSETQRNKGNFPGRFSGRQFSNSRSEMNVSTLELGDSALYLCASSTSGVSTDTQYFGPGTRLTVL.